One sample yielded the 28 T cell receptor beta chains listed below, sequenced in a study of Tregs in tolerant kidney transplant recipients. Measured with immunoSEQ multiplex PCR; TCRdb has only the in-frame clones, and not every one. The sample holds tens of thousands of clones, 65% to 85% seen once. Input material: CD4+ T cells from blood. These receptors originate from a human donor in good health.

V gene TRBV4-1 combines with J gene TRBJ2-7; D might be TRBD2 (6 bases). CDR1 is MGHRA and CDR2 is YSYEKL in the germline V gene. The CDR3 totals 16 residues. V lost 4 bases and J 1 base, leaving 17 bases between the germline ends. The CDR3 reads CASSPNPAGTSYEQYF. The CDR3 region has the DNA TGCGCCAGCAGCCCAAACCCGGCAGGGACTTCCTACGAGCAGTACTTC.

V usage is TRBV9 and J usage is TRBJ2-7; 9 bases line up with TRBD1. Germline CDR1 and CDR2: SGDLS and YYNGEE. The J segment lost 0 bases and the V segment lost 5 bases, leaving 6 bases of the junction unmatched. CDR3 length: 15 residues. The chain's CDR3 is CASSRTGDHSYEQYF. CDR3 sequence (DNA): TGTGCCAGCAGTCGGACAGGGGACCACTCCTACGAGCAGTACTTC.

This chain uses TRBV12-5 with TRBJ1-3; 9 bases map to TRBD1. Unmatched junction bases numbered 4, after V lost 3 bases and J lost 1 base. This CDR3 contains 16 residues. Germline lookup yields CDR1 LGHNT and CDR2 FRNRAP. The CDR3 DNA reads TGTGCTAGTGGTTTAACAGGGGGCGCTTCTGGAAACACCATATATTTT. Its protein is CASGLTGGASGNTIYF.

The rearrangement uses TRBV6-6 and TRBJ2-7; D is undetermined. Trimming left V 6 bases short and J 5 bases short, with 14 bases between. CDR3 length equals 13 residues. Germline V gene data show CDR1 as MNHNY and CDR2 as SVGAGI (reference sequence). The CDR3 nucleotides are TGTGCCAGCAGCAGAACTCCGACGCACGAGCAGTACTTC. It codes for CASSRTPTHEQYF.

This clone was observed once. The chain recombines TRBV4-3 with TRBJ1-2, with D possibly being TRBD1 (5 bases). Per germline, CDR1 LGHNA and CDR2 YSLEER. V was clipped by 4 bases and J by 5 bases, with 20 bases between them. The CDR3 is made up of 16 amino acids. The CDR3 spells CASSRQTATPFYGYTF. The CDR3 DNA reads TGCGCCAGCAGCCGCCAGACAGCAACCCCCTTTTATGGCTACACCTTC.

The rearrangement uses TRBV11-3 and TRBJ2-7; 10 bases map to TRBD1. Per germline, CDR1 SGHNT and CDR2 YENEEA. V trimming: 0 bases; J trimming: 1 base; junction bases outside the gene matches: 9. The CDR3 contains 18 residues. CDR3 sequence: CASSLDGDRGTLSYEQYF. CDR3 in DNA: TGTGCCAGCAGCTTAGATGGGGACAGGGGAACTTTGTCCTACGAGCAGTACTTC.

V usage is TRBV5-6 and J usage is TRBJ2-1; no firm D call. The germline gives CDR1 SGHDT, CDR2 YYEEEE. V gave up 1 base and J gave up 7 bases, with 3 bases separating them. The length of the CDR3 is 11 residues. In DNA, the CDR3 is TGTGCCAGCAGCTTGATAAATGAGCAGTTCTTC. Translating it yields CASSLINEQFF.

V usage is TRBV15 and J usage is TRBJ2-3; tentatively, D is TRBD2 (6 bases). The CDR3 length is 17 residues. The ends were cut back, 5 bases at V and 2 bases at J, with 20 bases in the middle. Germline CDR1 is LNHNV and CDR2 is YYDKDF (reference sequence). CDR3 region: CATSSLYGGGLTDTQYF. For the CDR3, the DNA is TGTGCCACCAGCTCCCTGTATGGGGGAGGACTCACAGATACGCAGTATTTT.

The CDR3 coding sequence is TGTGCCAGCAGCTTGGTCGCTTCCTCCTATAATTCACCCCTCCACTTT. Its translation is CASSLVASSYNSPLHF. The V and J genes are TRBV5-6 and TRBJ1-6; D gene ambiguous. Trimming took off 0 bases at V and 0 bases at J, with 7 bases between the two ends. Germline CDR1 is SGHDT and CDR2 is YYEEEE. The CDR3 contains 16 residues.

The genes are TRBV7-2 and TRBJ1-1, with D unresolved. Trimming cost V 5 bases and J 2 bases, with 12 bases left between them. Germline V lookup: CDR1 SGHTA, CDR2 FQGNSA. CDR3 length equals 14 residues. The CDR3 region has the DNA TGTGCCAGCAGCCTGGTACAGAAAAACACTGAAGCTTTCTTT. As protein: CASSLVQKNTEAFF.

This clone showed up just once. The chain recombines TRBV5-1 with TRBJ2-2; 8 bases match TRBD2. Trimming removed 8 bases from V and 0 bases from J; junction bases left unmatched: 6. This CDR3 comprises 15 residues. In germline, CDR1 is SGHRS, CDR2 YFSETQ. The CDR3 spells CASRGGPTNTGELFF. DNA of the CDR3: TGCGCCAGTCGCGGGGGGCCGACGAACACCGGGGAGCTGTTTTTT.

V and J are TRBV4-3 and TRBJ2-7; perhaps D is TRBD1 or TRBD2 (5 bases each). CDR3 length: 15 amino acids. Germline assignment: CDR1 LGHNA and CDR2 YSLEER. With 0 bases removed from V and 3 bases from J, the gap between germline ends came to 12 bases. CDR3 sequence: CASSQEWGTHYEQYF. DNA of the CDR3: TGCGCCAGCAGCCAAGAGTGGGGGACCCACTACGAGCAGTACTTC.

This clone has more than one count but fewer than ten. The V gene is TRBV7-8, the J gene TRBJ1-3; D remains unclear. There are 14 residues in the CDR3. Germline V gene sequence: CDR1 SGHVS, CDR2 FQNEAQ. V was trimmed by 2 bases and J by 4 bases, leaving 9 bases between them. The CDR3, as DNA: TGTGCCAGCAGCTTAAACAGCCAAGGAAACACCATATATTTT. It codes for CASSLNSQGNTIYF.

The chain links TRBV7-9 to TRBJ2-1; 12 nucleotides line up with TRBD2. Germline V gene sequence: CDR1 SEHNR, CDR2 FQNEAQ (reference sequence). Trimming cost V 2 bases and J 3 bases; bases outside gene matches: 8. CDR3 length equals 18 residues. The CDR3 is CASSLLPLTSGSYNEQFF. CDR3 nucleotide sequence: TGTGCCAGCAGCTTATTGCCCTTGACTAGCGGGAGCTACAATGAGCAGTTCTTC.

CDR3 coding DNA: TGTGCCAGCAGCCAAGATCAGTATAACTATGGCTACACCTTC. It translates to CASSQDQYNYGYTF. The chain uses TRBV4-2 and TRBJ1-2; no clear D gene. This CDR3 spans 14 amino acids. Trimming took off 0 bases at V and 1 base at J, with 6 bases between the two ends. Germline V gene data show CDR1 as LGHNA and CDR2 as YNFKEQ.

The chain links TRBV20-1 to TRBJ2-1; D remains ambiguous. V lost 5 bases, J lost 7 bases, and 6 bases lay in between. This CDR3 is 10 amino acids long. CDR1 and CDR2 (germline): DFQATT, SNEGSKA (reference sequence). The chain's CDR3 is CSAQKNEQFF. The DNA for the CDR3 is TGCAGTGCTCAGAAAAATGAGCAGTTCTTC.

As DNA, the CDR3 is TGTGCCAGCAGCTTGATTGGCAGGGGGCAGGGGGAAGCTTTCTTT. It specifies CASSLIGRGQGEAFF. The rearrangement links TRBV5-6 to TRBJ1-1, with 8 bases matching TRBD1. Germline V gene sequence: CDR1 SGHDT, CDR2 YYEEEE. The CDR3 extends over 15 amino acids. V dropped 1 base and J dropped 8; count of bases not matched to a gene: 10.

This clone has more than one count but fewer than ten. The chain links TRBV7-2 to TRBJ2-3; possible D gene TRBD2, 6 bases. CDR1 is SGHTA, CDR2 FQGNSA, per germline. Deletions cut 0 bases from V and 4 bases from J, with 11 bases between. CDR3 size: 15 residues. CDR3 coding DNA: TGTGCCAGCAGCTTAGCAGGGTGGGGGGCAGATACGCAGTATTTT. Amino acids: CASSLAGWGADTQYF.

CDR3: CASRGQSYNEQFF. Written as DNA, the CDR3 is TGTGCCAGTAGGGGACAGTCCTACAATGAGCAGTTCTTC. This chain connects TRBV19 to TRBJ2-1; 7 bases align to TRBD1. The CDR3 length is 13 residues. After removal of 6 bases from V and 1 base from J, the junction contained 0 bases not matched to a gene. From germline, CDR1 is LNHDA and CDR2 SQIVND (reference sequence). Complete variable domain (other parts from reference TRBV19 and TRBJ2-1): DGGITQSPKYLFRKEGQNVTLSCEQNLNHDAMYWYRQDPGQGLRLIYYSQIVNDFQKGDIAEGYSVSREKKESFPLTVTSAQKNPTAFYLCASRGQSYNEQFFGPGTRLTVL.

V gene TRBV6-5 combines with J gene TRBJ1-1; 8 nucleotides match TRBD1. The CDR3 spans 13 residues. The germline gives CDR1 MNHEY, CDR2 SVGAGI. V was clipped by 5 bases and J by 3 bases; unmatched bases: 2. CDR3 sequence reads: CASSTGGDTEAFF. DNA of the CDR3: TGTGCCAGCAGTACAGGGGGGGACACTGAAGCTTTCTTT.

This rearrangement joins TRBV19 to TRBJ1-3; D is undetermined. Trimming removed 4 bases from V and 4 bases from J, with 14 bases in between. The germline V gene encodes CDR1 LNHDA and CDR2 SQIVND (reference sequence). CDR3 length equals 15 residues. The CDR3 spells CASSTHEAGGNTIYF. CDR3 coding DNA: TGTGCCAGTAGTACCCACGAGGCAGGCGGAAACACCATATATTTT.

The chain has TRBV11-2 and TRBJ2-3, with a possible D match to TRBD2 (5 bases). The V gene lost 5 bases and the J gene lost 8 bases, with 23 bases spanning the gap. Germline V lookup: CDR1 SGHAT, CDR2 FQNNGV. The CDR3 extends over 16 amino acids. The CDR3 region is CASSPHPVAIPGTQYF. The CDR3, as DNA: TGTGCCAGCAGCCCACACCCTGTAGCGATCCCTGGTACGCAGTATTTT.

The CDR3 bases are TGTGCCAGTAGTCGCAGGGGCTCCTACGAGCAGTACTTC. Protein: CASSRRGSYEQYF. The V gene is TRBV19, the J gene TRBJ2-7, with D possibly being TRBD1 (6 bases). This CDR3 is 13 amino acids long. CDR1 is LNHDA, CDR2 SQIVND, per germline (reference sequence). V shed 5 bases and J shed 0 bases, with 8 bases lying between them.

The chain has TRBV18 and TRBJ1-6, with a possible D match to TRBD1 (5 bases). Germline values: CDR1 KGHSH, CDR2 LQKENI. This CDR3 is 16 amino acids long. Trimming stripped 3 bases from V and 8 bases from J, with 17 bases between. The CDR3 nucleotides are TGTGCCAGCTCACCCCTGGGCGCGACAGTCTATTCACCCCTCCACTTT. Amino acids: CASSPLGATVYSPLHF.

V usage is TRBV18 and J usage is TRBJ1-2; the D gene is possibly TRBD1 (6 bases). Per germline, CDR1 KGHSH and CDR2 LQKENI. V lost 6 bases, J lost 2 bases, and 16 bases lay in between. This CDR3 comprises 15 residues. CDR3 in amino acids: CASSLYRASNYGYTF. The CDR3 DNA follows: TGTGCCAGCTCGCTGTACAGGGCGTCCAACTATGGCTACACCTTC.

The CDR3 loop reads CSVAPGGGETQYF. CDR3 nucleotides: TGCAGCGTGGCCCCAGGGGGCGGGGAGACCCAGTACTTC. V and J are TRBV29-1 and TRBJ2-5; 8 positions agree with TRBD1. The CDR3 runs to 13 residues. Per the germline V gene, CDR1 is SQVTM and CDR2 is ANQGSEA. V shed 6 bases and J 5 bases; nucleotides not matched to a gene: 8. The entire variable domain, with the rest obtained from reference TRBV29-1 and TRBJ2-5, is as follows: SAVISQKPSRDICQRGTSLTIQCQVDSQVTMMFWYRQQPGQSLTLIATANQGSEATYESGFVIDKFPISRPNLTFSTLTVSNMSPEDSSIYLCSVAPGGGETQYFGPGTRLLVL.

The chain combines TRBV18 with TRBJ1-4, with TRBD1 identical over 7 bases. The CDR3 length is 16 residues. Germline lookup yields CDR1 KGHSH and CDR2 LQKENI. Trimming removed 3 bases from V and 7 bases from J; junction bases left unmatched: 11. CDR3 in DNA: TGTGCCAGCTCACCCAAAACACAGGGGAGATTTGAAAAACTGTTTTTT. It encodes CASSPKTQGRFEKLFF.

This clone was recorded only once. The rearrangement uses TRBV15 and TRBJ2-3; perhaps TRBD2 as D (5 bases). V was cut by 5 bases and J by 1 base, with 13 bases left in between. In germline, CDR1 is LNHNV, CDR2 YYDKDF (reference sequence). The CDR3 is 15 residues long. The DNA for the CDR3 is TGTGCCACCAGCGAGAGGGTGGGAGGCACAGATACGCAGTATTTT. As protein: CATSERVGGTDTQYF. Full variable domain (rest looked up from reference TRBV15 and TRBJ2-3): DAMVIQNPRYQVTQFGKPVTLSCSQTLNHNVMYWYQQKSSQAPKLLFHYYDKDFNNEADTPDNFQSRRPNTSFCFLDIRSPGLGDTAMYLCATSERVGGTDTQYFGPGTRLTVL.